This T cell receptor beta chain is drawn from a study of OX40 agonist ivuxolimab in advanced cancers. Concerning the study at large: Ivuxolimab was an agonistic, fully human IgG2 monoclonal antibody directed against OX40 (CD134), a costimulatory receptor. The paper reports the monotherapy dose-escalation portion (N of about 56 patients) of the phase I ivuxolimab trial. Patients were allowed to have had prior anti-PD-1, anti-PD-L1 or anti-CTLA-4 therapy, and roughly 40% of the dose-escalation patients had previously received checkpoint inhibitors. Partial responses occurred in three dose-escalation patients, of whom one had hepatocellular carcinoma and two had cutaneous melanoma. In the dose-escalation cohort, around 80% of patients were male, and the mean age was 60 years with a range of roughly 23 to 79. Intravenous ivuxolimab was administered to patients every 2 weeks at six dose levels: 0.01, 0.1, 0.3, 1.5, 3 and 10 mg/kg. The point of sequencing TCRbeta in the periphery was to test whether ivuxolimab changed TCR sequence diversity and drove clonal T-cell expansion. Of the roughly 54 dose-escalation patients, hepatocellular carcinoma was present in around 19, melanoma in approximately 15, renal cell carcinoma in 9 and head and neck cancer in 9. Broader findings and caveats from the paper: The antigen specificity of the peripheral T cells that underwent clonal expansion was not determined. After ivuxolimab, CD8+ T cells had more expanded clones than CD4+ T cells on average. In partial responders in the 0.1-3.0 mg/kg groups, normalized peripheral clonal expansion was found to be among the lowest, especially among CD8+ T cells. At doses of 0.1 to 3.0 mg/kg, clonal expansion of both CD4+ and CD8+ blood T cells was observed from baseline to week 6. Low levels of normalized T-cell clonal expansion were also seen in some patients who did not respond.

Genomic DNA was extracted from sorted cells for sequencing of the TCRbeta CDR3 region. TCRbeta CDR3 regions were sequenced using the immunoSEQ Assay. Drawn from immuneACCESS, this table holds only the in-frame rearrangements with V and J called that TCRdb kept. Clones are partly lost; checked studies trace under half to an unresolved V gene and leave the rest unexplained. In all, the sample holds roughly 77,000 clones, and less than 95% of those were seen once. Of the sample, approximately 11% falls within the top ten clones. Comment on this clone: This clone's antigen is unknown. No base-level quality is on record; no much larger clone is a single base apart.

From the germline V gene, CDR1 is MGHRA and CDR2 is YSYEKL. V is pruned by 2 bases and J by 0 bases, leaving 12 bases of the junction without a gene match. From the cysteine up to the phenylalanine, the CDR3 has a length of 19 residues. Only the CDR3 part of the read is kept: 57 bases, read in frame from the first base. The trial excluded patients who had a history of autoimmune disease or who were on systemic immunosuppression. Peripheral blood for TCR sequencing was drawn from every dose cohort at baseline, at cycle 4 day 1 and at cycle 7 day 1. Samples were obtained from an open-label, multicenter, first-in-human phase I dose-escalation trial of ivuxolimab. Adults with locally advanced or metastatic melanoma, renal cell, hepatocellular, or head and neck squamous cell carcinoma were enrolled in the trial. Before TCR sequencing, CD4+ and CD8+ T cells were separately sorted from peripheral blood.

The material sequenced was CD4+ or CD8+ T cells sorted from blood, taken in a trial of the OX40 agonist ivuxolimab. The V gene is TRBV4-1 and the J gene is TRBJ2-2, with 7 bases aligning to TRBD1. This clonotype was sampled from an adult with an advanced solid tumor such as melanoma, head and neck, liver or kidney cancer. CDR3 sequence: CASSQRDSSPPPNTGELFF. The bases are TGCGCCAGCAGCCAACGGGACAGTTCCCCACCTCCGAACACCGGGGAGCTGTTTTTT.